A single sample is the source of the 4 T cell receptor beta chains below, sequenced in a study of immune cell composition in non-small cell lung cancer. Sequencing used immunoSEQ multiplex PCR; TCRdb keeps in-frame clones, though not all of them. The sample shows 15,000 or so clones, around 85% of them seen only once. Sequencing was carried out using lung tumor tissue. These receptors all come from a human donor with non-small cell lung cancer.

The J gene is TRBJ2-2, the V gene TRBV28; 12 nucleotides align to TRBD2. Unmatched junction bases numbered 7, after V lost 6 bases and J lost 5 bases. There are 16 residues in the CDR3. Per germline, CDR1 MDHEN and CDR2 SYDVKM. The CDR3 DNA reads TGTGCCAGCAGCTCTATCGGACTAGCGGGGACCGGGGAGCTGTTTTTT. Its translation: CASSSIGLAGTGELFF.

V usage is TRBV9 and J usage is TRBJ2-1; the D gene could be TRBD1 or TRBD2 (6 bases each). The CDR3 extends over 13 amino acids. Trimming removed 7 bases from V and 8 bases from J, with 16 bases in between. Germline CDR1 reads SGDLS; CDR2 reads YYNGEE. The CDR3: CASARGASDEQFF. The CDR3 DNA is TGTGCCAGCGCTAGGGGGGCCTCTGATGAGCAGTTCTTC.

The V call is TRBV5-1, the J call TRBJ1-4, with 7 bases that match TRBD1. V shed 4 bases, J shed 0 bases, and the junction held 12 bases outside the gene matches. This CDR3 is 18 amino acids long. In germline, CDR1 is SGHRS, CDR2 YFSETQ. The CDR3 loop reads CASSATGRASSTNEKLFF. The CDR3 bases are TGCGCCAGCAGCGCGACAGGGCGCGCTTCCTCAACTAATGAAAAACTGTTTTTT. Full variable domain (rest looked up from reference TRBV5-1 and TRBJ1-4): KAGVTQTPRYLIKTRGQQVTLSCSPISGHRSVSWYQQTPGQGLQFLFEYFSETQRNKGNFPGRFSGRQFSNSRSEMNVSTLELGDSALYLCASSATGRASSTNEKLFFGSGTQLSVL.

The J gene is TRBJ2-7, the V gene TRBV4-2, with no clear D. Trimming removed 0 bases at V and 0 bases at J, with 12 bases between. The CDR3 has 16 residues. In germline, CDR1 is LGHNA, CDR2 YNFKEQ. DNA of the CDR3: TGTGCCAGCAGCCAAGATCAACGGGCGAGCTCCTACGAGCAGTACTTC. Its translation: CASSQDQRASSYEQYF.